Listed here are 14 T cell receptor beta chains from one sample, sequenced in a study of chemoradiotherapy in HPV16-positive cancers. This table comes from immunoSEQ multiplex PCR, and its TCRdb copy is limited to in-frame clones, with some not included. The sample holds about 690 clones, almost 95% seen once. The specimen comprised tumor tissue, sampled from a patient who underwent chemoradiotherapy. All receptors come from a human donor with HPV-associated anogenital cancer.

V and J are TRBV19 and TRBJ2-7; D unresolved. Trimming shortened V by 2 bases and J by 6 bases, and 14 bases separated the two germline ends. The germline V gene encodes CDR1 LNHDA and CDR2 SQIVND (reference sequence). The CDR3 spans 14 residues. The CDR3 region has the DNA TGTGCCAGTAGTATACCCCGAGAGGACCGCGAGCAGTACTTC. This encodes CASSIPREDREQYF.

The V gene is TRBV28, the J gene TRBJ1-2; D is possibly TRBD1 (6 bases). The CDR3 covers 15 residues. CDR1 MDHEN and CDR2 SYDVKM come from the germline V gene. Trimming removed 5 bases from V and 3 bases from J, with 16 bases in between. The DNA for the CDR3 is TGTGCCAGCAGTGTGACCGGGACATCGCACTATGGCTACACCTTC. Translating it yields CASSVTGTSHYGYTF.

The rearrangement joins TRBV6-4 to TRBJ2-6; perhaps TRBD1 as D (5 bases). CDR3 size: 16 residues. From germline, CDR1 is MRHNA and CDR2 SNTAGT. V dropped 5 bases and J dropped 0 bases, with 11 bases sitting between them. The CDR3 DNA sequence: TGTGCCAGCAGTCGTTCAGGGTCCTCTGGGGCCAACGTCCTGACTTTC. It yields the protein CASSRSGSSGANVLTF.

V is TRBV28 and J is TRBJ1-4; a possible D gene is TRBD1 (6 bases). The germline gives CDR1 MDHEN, CDR2 SYDVKM. V lost 5 bases and J lost 7, with 17 bases in between. The CDR3 covers 15 residues. CDR3 in amino acids: CASSPVSGRGEKLFF. In DNA, the CDR3 is TGTGCCAGCAGTCCCGTCTCAGGCAGGGGTGAAAAACTGTTTTTT.

This clone was seen a single time. DNA of the CDR3: TGTGCCAGCAGCTTAACCCCTGGGCAGGACGTAAATCAGCCCCAGCATTTT. This sequence encodes CASSLTPGQDVNQPQHF. The chain joins TRBV7-8 to TRBJ1-5; D gene unclear. With 2 bases removed from V and 4 bases from J, the gap between germline ends came to 18 bases. The CDR3 runs to 17 residues. Germline V gives CDR1 SGHVS, CDR2 FQNEAQ.

The chain combines TRBV5-1 with TRBJ1-5; tentatively, D is TRBD1 (5 bases). Trimming shortened V by 7 bases and J by 3 bases, and 17 bases separated the two germline ends. Germline loops: CDR1 SGHRS, CDR2 YFSETQ. The CDR3 spans 15 residues. The CDR3 region has the DNA TGCGCCAGCTCCTTGGGGGGGACCCTCAATCAGCCCCAGCATTTT. It encodes CASSLGGTLNQPQHF.

This clone was seen once. The chain uses TRBV5-1 and TRBJ2-3; D remains unclear. CDR1 is SGHRS, CDR2 YFSETQ, per germline. This CDR3 spans 13 amino acids. With 5 bases removed from V and 6 bases from J, the gap between germline ends came to 13 bases. CDR3 sequence (DNA): TGCGCCAGCAGTTATACCCTGGGGGATACGCAGTATTTT. Amino acids: CASSYTLGDTQYF.

The chain carries TRBV10-3 and TRBJ2-3; no definite D call. Germline values: CDR1 ENHRY, CDR2 SYGVKD. V was shortened by 3 bases and J by 4 bases, with 17 bases between the two germline ends. The CDR3 length is 16 residues. CDR3 loop: CAISDGLSDGADTQYF. For the CDR3, the DNA is TGTGCCATCAGTGACGGTCTCAGCGATGGGGCAGATACGCAGTATTTT.

The chain links TRBV19 to TRBJ1-2, with 9 bases lining up with TRBD1. V shed 7 bases, J shed 7 bases, and the junction held 4 bases outside the gene matches. The CDR3 contains 12 residues. The germline gives CDR1 LNHDA, CDR2 SQIVND (reference sequence). CDR3 nucleotides: TGTGCCAGTACGGGACAGGGACTTGGCTACACCTTC. Its protein is CASTGQGLGYTF.

V gene TRBV15 combines with J gene TRBJ1-6; D not certain. With 0 bases removed from V and 3 bases from J, the gap between germline ends came to 3 bases. The CDR3 covers 14 residues. The germline CDR1 and CDR2 sequences are LNHNV and YYDKDF (reference sequence). The CDR3 region is CATSRDNYNSPLHF. In nucleotides, the CDR3 is TGTGCCACCAGCAGAGACAACTATAATTCACCCCTCCACTTT.

This clone appeared a single time. The V call is TRBV19, the J call TRBJ2-3, with 9 positions matching TRBD2. After removal of 2 bases from V and 4 bases from J, the junction contained 4 bases not matched to a gene. Germline CDR1 is LNHDA and CDR2 is SQIVND (reference sequence). The CDR3 has 15 residues. CDR3 sequence: CASSIFAGGSDTQYF. The CDR3 region has the DNA TGTGCCAGTAGTATATTTGCGGGGGGGTCAGATACGCAGTATTTT.

This rearrangement joins TRBV2 to TRBJ2-5; the match to TRBD2 covers 8 bases. This CDR3 is 15 amino acids long. V lost 4 bases to trimming and J lost 4 bases; unmatched junction nucleotides: 8. Germline V gene data show CDR1 as SNHLY and CDR2 as FYNNEI. The CDR3 DNA follows: TGTGCCAGCAGTGTTACTAGCGGCCATTTAGAGACCCAGTACTTC. This translates into CASSVTSGHLETQYF.

The V and J genes are TRBV2 and TRBJ1-3, with D uncertain. The CDR3 spans 16 residues. Germline lookup yields CDR1 SNHLY and CDR2 FYNNEI. Trimming stripped 2 bases from V and 1 base from J, with 12 bases between. CDR3 sequence: CASSELYSTSGNTIYF. CDR3 DNA: TGTGCCAGCAGTGAACTCTATTCGACATCTGGAAACACCATATATTTT.

This chain connects TRBV7-5 to TRBJ2-3; the table's D call, TRBD2, was not checked against the DNA. TRBV7-5 is termed a pseudogene. CDR3 size: 13 residues. The chain's CDR3 is CARSLVWDSTQYF. CDR3 sequence (DNA): TGTGCCAGAAGCTTAGTCTGGGACTCTACGCAGTATTTT.